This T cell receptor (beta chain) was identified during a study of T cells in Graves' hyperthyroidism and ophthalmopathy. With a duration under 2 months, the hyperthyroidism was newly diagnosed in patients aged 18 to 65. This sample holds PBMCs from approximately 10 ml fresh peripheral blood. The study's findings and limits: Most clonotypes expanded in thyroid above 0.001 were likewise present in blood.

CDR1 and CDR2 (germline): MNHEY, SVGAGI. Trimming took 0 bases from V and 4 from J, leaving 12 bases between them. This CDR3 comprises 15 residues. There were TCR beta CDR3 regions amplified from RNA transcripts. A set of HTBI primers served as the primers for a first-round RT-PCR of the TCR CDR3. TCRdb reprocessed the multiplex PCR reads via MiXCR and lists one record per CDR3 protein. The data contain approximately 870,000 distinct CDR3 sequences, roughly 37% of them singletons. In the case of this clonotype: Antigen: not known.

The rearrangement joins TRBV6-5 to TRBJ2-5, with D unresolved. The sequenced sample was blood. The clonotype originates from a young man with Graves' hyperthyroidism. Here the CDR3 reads CASSYSPGLRETQYF. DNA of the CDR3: TGTGCCAGCAGTTACTCGCCGGGTCTCCGAGAGACCCAGTACTTC.